What follows describes a single T cell receptor beta chain. Its binding antigen is unknown. Base qualities are not recorded, but no much larger clone differs from it by a single base. The entry originates in a study of post-analysis software for immune sequencing data (dated by TCRdb to the mid-2010s). Regarding the research as a whole: Recorded disease courses included relapsing-remitting, secondary progressive and progressive-relapsing multiple sclerosis, with some patients lacking subtype annotation. The patient repertoires were set against about eleven previously published healthy control repertoires from donors whose ages ranged from roughly 6 to 26 years. A subset of samples was prepared in parallel using single-end sample barcoding, then pooled and co-amplified after Illumina adapter ligation.

Library method: PCR. Instrument on record: Illumina HiSeq 2500. To reduce PCR and sequencing biases, unique molecular identifiers were built into the TCR beta cDNA libraries. About 0.5 million cDNA molecules were obtained for every 1 to 10 million input T cells, so each molecule roughly corresponded to one T cell. The patient libraries were prepared and sequenced using the same protocol as the earlier healthy control dataset. Within a given batch, samples were prepared together, multiplexed and sequenced on the same HiSeq lane. Turning to the authors' computational methods: MIGEC was used to process the raw barcoded reads, and molecular identifier groups with only a single read were discarded before consensus assembly and CDR3 extraction. Clonotype tables were post-analysed with VDJtools, normalizing diversity by down-sampling all datasets to the smallest sample size. Repertoire overlap clustering matched CDR3 amino acid but not nucleotide sequences to correct batch-related cross-sample contamination. In TCRdb, the public reads were trimmed at Q25 with fastp and aligned with MiXCR, with productive beta chains retained. For every CDR3 protein sequence, its rows merge into one entry that carries the most common genes and DNA. Here the V and J calls rest on TCRdb's processing, not on the authors' analysis. A total of about 760,000 distinct CDR3 sequences appear in this sample, around 27% of them only once. Approximately 0.6% of the sample belongs to the ten largest clones.

Trimming removed 1 base from V and 6 bases from J, leaving 4 bases between the germline ends. The cysteine opens and the phenylalanine closes a CDR3 of 13 amino acids. Of all the DNA, just the CDR3 is kept, 39 bases in frame from base 1. The paper's findings and limits, for the study overall: The multiple sclerosis patient group was slightly younger than the control group. Direct clustering with F measure revealed strong co-clustering of samples prepared in the same batch, which led to a batch-effect correction. Compared with controls, multiple sclerosis patients had significantly lower normalized Chao1 diversity, a finding suggesting substantial peripheral T-cell clonal expansion. Significantly higher frequencies in patients than in controls were found for five or six TRBV segments, including TRBV5-6, TRBV5-1 and TRBV20-1.

TCR beta repertoires were profiled from peripheral blood of roughly twelve young patients with multiple sclerosis to demonstrate the VDJtools post-analysis software. The multiple sclerosis patients were children and adolescents between about 6 and 16 years of age. The sequencing input was blood. The clonotype originates from a girl aged 10 to 17 with multiple sclerosis. The V gene is TRBV12-3 or TRBV12-4 and the J gene is TRBJ1-6, with an unclear D gene assignment. The CDR3: CASSLDVNSPLHF. In nucleotide form, the sequence is TGTGCCAGCAGTTTAGACGTTAATTCACCCCTCCACTTT.